The 10 T cell receptor beta chains reported below all come from one sample, sequenced in a study of regulatory dendritic cells for organ transplantation. Sorted T cells were CFSE-labeled and cultured four to five days with allogeneic regulatory or mature dendritic cells at 1:10. No antigen is known for these receptors. Here immunoSEQ multiplex PCR was the method, and the copy in TCRdb shows in-frame clones only, minus some. The table shows 9,500 to 15,000 clones, with around 62% occurring only once. Sequencing was performed on naive CD8+ T cells from blood cultured with dendritic cells. This sample's subset: CD45RA+ naive T cells. These receptors all come from a human donor in good health.

The chain employs TRBV7-3 and TRBJ2-1; 16 nucleotides match TRBD2. This CDR3 is 19 amino acids long. V lost 5 bases and J lost 1; bases outside the gene matches: 8. Germline V gives CDR1 SGHTA, CDR2 FQGTGA. As DNA, the CDR3 is TGTGCCAGCAGCCTGGGGACTAGCGGGGGGGCTAGTTCCTACAATGAGCAGTTCTTC. The encoded protein is CASSLGTSGGASSYNEQFF.

This clone appeared once. The chain is built from TRBV7-3 and TRBJ2-1; possible D gene TRBD2, 6 bases. CDR3 length: 18 residues. The V and J ends lost 1 base and 10 bases respectively, with 26 bases between them. CDR1 is SGHTA and CDR2 is FQGTGA in the germline V gene. The DNA of the CDR3 is TGTGCCAGCAGCTTAAACGTCGCTGGGCCAGGCTCGGACTACGAGCAGTTCTTC. Its translation: CASSLNVAGPGSDYEQFF.

The rearrangement links TRBV7-6 to TRBJ1-1; D gene unclear. This CDR3 comprises 13 residues. V was shortened by 5 bases and J by 10 bases, with 17 bases between the two germline ends. CDR1 SGHVS and CDR2 FNYEAQ come from the germline V gene. In nucleotides, the CDR3 is TGTGCCAGCAGCGAAGGCGAGACTCGCGGAGCTTTCTTT. It translates to CASSEGETRGAFF.

The V and J genes are TRBV5-6 and TRBJ2-1, with D perhaps TRBD1 (6 bases). V was cut by 2 bases and J by 4 bases, with 7 bases left in between. Germline V gives CDR1 SGHDT, CDR2 YYEEEE. The CDR3 loop spans 13 amino acids. CDR3 DNA sequence: TGTGCCAGCAGCTTAGGACAGTACAATGAGCAGTTCTTC. Amino acids: CASSLGQYNEQFF.

The chain recombines TRBV6-5 with TRBJ1-5; D gene ambiguous. The CDR3 has 13 residues. Germline CDR1 MNHEY, CDR2 SVGAGI. The V and J ends lost 4 bases and 0 bases respectively, with 4 bases between them. CDR3 region: CASSSNSNQPQHF. The DNA of the CDR3 is TGTGCCAGCAGTTCCAATAGCAATCAGCCCCAGCATTTT.

V and J are TRBV5-1 and TRBJ2-7, with D tentatively TRBD1 (5 bases). The CDR3 consists of 16 residues. Germline CDR1 SGHRS, CDR2 YFSETQ. V was shortened by 4 bases and J by 2 bases, with 19 bases between the two germline ends. CDR3 region: CASSPGHKVLAYEQYF. DNA of the CDR3: TGCGCCAGCAGCCCCGGACACAAAGTCTTAGCCTACGAGCAGTACTTC.

The chain links TRBV5-6 to TRBJ1-1; D is uncertain. Trimming pared 0 bases from V and 0 bases from J, leaving 6 bases between. This CDR3 contains 14 residues. Germline assignment: CDR1 SGHDT and CDR2 YYEEEE. This CDR3 reads CASSLDSLNTEAFF. Written as DNA, the CDR3 is TGTGCCAGCAGCTTGGACTCTTTGAACACTGAAGCTTTCTTT. Using reference TRBV5-6 and TRBJ1-1 for the parts outside the CDR3, the full variable domain is DAGVTQSPTHLIKTRGQQVTLRCSPKSGHDTVSWYQQALGQGPQFIFQYYEEEERQRGNFPDRFSGHQFPNYSSELNVNALLLGDSALYLCASSLDSLNTEAFFGQGTRLTVV.

This chain uses TRBV4-1 with TRBJ1-1; possible D gene TRBD1, 5 bases. Germline V CDR1 and CDR2: MGHRA, YSYEKL. The length of the CDR3 is 14 residues. V lost 5 bases, J lost 2 bases, and 12 bases lay in between. CDR3 DNA sequence: TGCGCCAGCAGCTTGGCGGGGCCCAACACTGAAGCTTTCTTT. This translates into CASSLAGPNTEAFF.

DNA of the CDR3: TGTGCCAGCAGCTACGGGACAGGGGTCGCCTACGAGCAGTACTTC. Protein product: CASSYGTGVAYEQYF. This chain uses TRBV7-2 with TRBJ2-7, with 10 bases aligning to TRBD1. V lost 4 bases to trimming and J lost 2 bases; unmatched junction nucleotides: 5. Germline CDR1 SGHTA, CDR2 FQGNSA. The CDR3 has 15 residues. Together with reference TRBV7-2 and TRBJ2-7, the CDR3 gives the full variable domain: GAGVSQSPSNKVTEKGKDVELRCDPISGHTALYWYRQSLGQGLEFLIYFQGNSAPDKSGLPSDRFSAERTGGSVSTLTIQRTQQEDSAVYLCASSYGTGVAYEQYFGPGTRLTVT.

CDR3 nucleotides: TGTGCCAGCAGTGACAGGGGGCGCAGGGACGAGCAGTACTTC. Amino acids: CASSDRGRRDEQYF. The V and J genes are TRBV13 and TRBJ2-7; TRBD1 matches 10 bases. The CDR3 has 14 residues. Germline CDR1 and CDR2: PRHDT and FYEKMQ (reference sequence). V was pared by 6 bases and J by 5 bases, with 7 bases of the junction left unmatched.